This TCR beta chain was identified during a study of cytomegalovirus exposure and HLA in healthy donors. The PCR used 60 Vbeta and 13 Jbeta primers. Here immunoSEQ multiplex PCR was the method, and the copy in TCRdb shows in-frame clones only, minus some. The sample lists under 250,000 clones; 80% to 85% were seen once. Germline lookup yields CDR1 LNHDA and CDR2 SQIVND (reference sequence). Trimming stripped 3 bases from V and 0 bases from J, with 9 bases between. The CDR3 is made up of 15 amino acids. The origin of this receptor is a boy under 10 years old in good health and CMV-seronegative. V gene TRBV19 combines with J gene TRBJ2-1, with D possibly matching TRBD2 (6 bases). The material sequenced was PBMCs. In DNA form, the CDR3 reads TGTGCCAGTAGTATGACCGGGAGCTCCTACAATGAGCAGTTCTTC. Its protein is CASSMTGSSYNEQFF.